The 15 T cell receptor beta chains below were found in one sample sequenced in a study of somatic mutations in cytotoxic T cells in rheumatoid arthritis. The protocol was immunoSEQ multiplex PCR, while the TCRdb copy is restricted to in-frame clones and leaves out a portion. The repertoire consists of 20,000 or so clones, with about four fifths occurring once and the leading ten covering about 10%. Sequencing was performed on CD8+ T cells sorted from blood. The receptors stem from a woman aged 50 to 65 in good health.

The chain carries TRBV18 and TRBJ1-4; D may be TRBD1 (6 bases). V gave up 2 bases and J gave up 8 bases, with 15 bases separating them. In germline, CDR1 is KGHSH, CDR2 LQKENI. The CDR3 loop spans 15 amino acids. The CDR3 bases are TGTGCCAGCTCACCAAGACAGGATCTACGGGAAAAACTGTTTTTT. Its translation: CASSPRQDLREKLFF. Based on the CDR3 plus reference TRBV18 and TRBJ1-4, the full variable domain is NAGVMQNPRHLVRRRGQEARLRCSPMKGHSHVYWYRQLPEEGLKFMVYLQKENIIDESGMPKERFSAEFPKEGPSILRIQQVVRGDSAAYFCASSPRQDLREKLFFGSGTQLSVL.

This chain uses TRBV19 with TRBJ1-5, with D possibly matching TRBD1 (5 bases). In germline, CDR1 is LNHDA, CDR2 SQIVND (reference sequence). The germline V and J ends were trimmed by 5 bases and 0 bases, with 8 bases remaining between them. CDR3 length equals 14 residues. CDR3 residues: CASSWGASNQPQHF. CDR3 DNA: TGTGCCAGTAGTTGGGGCGCTAGCAATCAGCCCCAGCATTTT. Based on the CDR3 plus reference TRBV19 and TRBJ1-5, the full variable domain is DGGITQSPKYLFRKEGQNVTLSCEQNLNHDAMYWYRQDPGQGLRLIYYSQIVNDFQKGDIAEGYSVSREKKESFPLTVTSAQKNPTAFYLCASSWGASNQPQHFGDGTRLSIL.

This rearrangement joins TRBV27 to TRBJ2-6, with D possibly called TRBD1 or TRBD2 (5 bases each). Looked up from germline, CDR1 is MNHEY and CDR2 is SMNVEV (reference sequence). V was cut by 5 bases and J by 0 bases, with 14 bases left in between. The CDR3 spans 17 residues. The CDR3 loop is CASSPRGRDSGANVLTF. CDR3 sequence (DNA): TGTGCCAGCAGTCCCCGGGGCAGGGACTCTGGGGCCAACGTCCTGACTTTC.

J is TRBJ1-2 and V is TRBV7-9; no reliable D call. The germline V and J ends were trimmed by 5 bases and 6 bases, with 10 bases remaining between them. The CDR3 is made up of 12 amino acids. Germline V CDR1 and CDR2: SEHNR, FQNEAQ (reference sequence). In DNA form, the CDR3 reads TGTGCCAGCAGCACCCGAAGAGATGGCTACACCTTC. Translating gives CASSTRRDGYTF.

V gene TRBV2 combines with J gene TRBJ2-5; 10 bases align to TRBD2. The end of the DNA is better explained by TRBJ2-7, so the J call may be wrong. Germline CDR1 is SNHLY and CDR2 is FYNNEI. The CDR3 has 15 residues. The CDR3, as DNA: TGTGCCAGCAGTGTAGCTAGCGGGAGCTCCTACGAGCAGTACTTC. This gives the protein CASSVASGSSYEQYF.

This clone has a single count. The J gene is TRBJ1-3, the V gene TRBV2; D gene uncertain. V was pared by 6 bases and J by 8 bases, with 17 bases between. Germline values: CDR1 SNHLY, CDR2 FYNNEI. This CDR3 spans 14 amino acids. CDR3 sequence: CASRGGRLVDTIYF. CDR3 nucleotide sequence: TGTGCCAGCAGGGGAGGACGGCTCGTAGACACCATATATTTT.

The V and J genes are TRBV4-1 and TRBJ1-5; 8 bases are shared with TRBD1. There are 16 residues in the CDR3. Germline values: CDR1 MGHRA, CDR2 YSYEKL. Trimming took 0 bases from V and 7 from J; bases not matched to a gene: 8. CDR3 in amino acids: CASSQDPGGAGQPQHF. Written as DNA, the CDR3 is TGCGCCAGCAGCCAAGACCCAGGGGGCGCCGGACAGCCCCAGCATTTT.

The chain carries TRBV2 and TRBJ2-7, with D possibly being TRBD1 (6 bases). This CDR3 contains 15 residues. CDR1 is SNHLY and CDR2 is FYNNEI in the germline V gene. V was pared by 3 bases and J by 3 bases, with 15 bases between. CDR3 DNA: TGTGCCAGCAGTGACCCGGGACACATATTCTACGAGCAGTACTTC. Protein product: CASSDPGHIFYEQYF.

This sequence joins TRBV7-8 and TRBJ2-7; 7 positions agree with TRBD1. V shed 2 bases, J shed 3 bases, and the junction held 13 bases outside the gene matches. The CDR3 is made up of 17 amino acids. Germline loops: CDR1 SGHVS, CDR2 FQNEAQ. DNA for the CDR3: TGTGCCAGCAGCTTAATCTTGGGAGACAGGGCCTACTACGAGCAGTACTTC. It codes for CASSLILGDRAYYEQYF.

The rearrangement joins TRBV5-6 to TRBJ1-2, with TRBD1 matching 9 bases. The length of the CDR3 is 13 residues. V gave up 4 bases and J gave up 6 bases; unmatched junction bases: 4. Germline V gene lookup returns CDR1 SGHDT and CDR2 YYEEEE. CDR3 residues: CASSPGQGDGYTF. The CDR3 DNA reads as TGTGCCAGCAGCCCGGGACAGGGAGATGGCTACACCTTC.

This chain joins TRBV7-9 and TRBJ2-2, with D tentatively TRBD2 (5 bases). The CDR3 length is 13 residues. Looked up from germline, CDR1 is SEHNR and CDR2 is FQNEAQ (reference sequence). The DNA for the CDR3 is TGTGCGAGCCTAGCTGCGAACACCGGGGAGCTGTTTTTT. Encoded protein: CASLAANTGELFF.

This clone was seen only a few times. The chain recombines TRBV27 with TRBJ2-7; D might be TRBD1 or TRBD2, each matching 5 bases. From germline, CDR1 is MNHEY and CDR2 SMNVEV (reference sequence). V lost 6 bases and J lost 3, with 6 bases in between. This CDR3 contains 11 residues. Here the CDR3 reads CASRGDYEQYF. Here the CDR3 DNA reads TGTGCCAGCAGGGGGGACTACGAGCAGTACTTC.

V and J are TRBV7-9 and TRBJ1-1; D remains ambiguous. Germline V CDR1 and CDR2: SEHNR, FQNEAQ (reference sequence). The V and J ends lost 7 bases and 6 bases respectively, with 9 bases between them. This CDR3 has 11 amino acids. CDR3 loop: CASTWRAEAFF. Written as DNA, the CDR3 is TGTGCCAGCACCTGGAGGGCTGAAGCTTTCTTT.

Regarding this clone: A read error may produce the germline difference seen at one junction end. The chain recombines TRBV27 with TRBJ2-7, with no clear D. This CDR3 is built from 13 residues. Germline V lookup: CDR1 MNHEY, CDR2 SMNVEV (reference sequence). The chain's CDR3 is CASSLTASMEQDF. The CDR3 DNA is TGTGCCAGCAGTTTAACGGCGTCTATGGAGCAGGACTTC.

The chain carries TRBV4-1 and TRBJ1-5; D is uncertain. This CDR3 has 14 residues. V was shortened by 0 bases and J by 4 bases, with 7 bases between the two germline ends. Germline CDR1 is MGHRA and CDR2 is YSYEKL. The CDR3 DNA reads TGCGCCAGCAGCCAAGACCAGGTTAATCAGCCCCAGCATTTT. Its protein product is CASSQDQVNQPQHF.